This T cell receptor (beta chain) appears in the sequencing data of a study of T cells in Graves' hyperthyroidism and ophthalmopathy. Notes on the study in general: Ophthalmopathy got predicted by the model a median around six months before its onset. In blood, most of the thyroid clonotypes expanded above 0.001 were also present.

Researchers barred patients who had uncontrolled infection, other autoimmune disease, pregnancy or lactation. Diagnoses were made from clinical symptoms, serum measures (thyroxine and TRAb), thyroid ultrasound and orbital computed tomography. A word on this clonotype: What it binds is unknown. Given a much more abundant clone one base away, this may be a read error.

RNA transcripts were the template for amplifying TCR beta CDR3 regions. TCR CDR3 regions were first amplified by RT-PCR with HTBI primers. One entry per CDR3 protein, called by TCRdb with MiXCR from the multiplex PCR reads. The sample lists approximately 400,000 distinct CDR3 sequences, about 13% occurring once. CDR1 KGHSH and CDR2 LQKENI come from the germline V gene. This CDR3 is 14 amino acids long. Sequencing was carried out using blood. This TCR derives from a man in his thirties or forties with Graves' hyperthyroidism that later progressed to Graves' ophthalmopathy. The J gene is TRBJ2-1, the V gene TRBV18, with a possible D match to TRBD1 (5 bases). CDR3: CASSPQTEYNEQLF. CDR3 coding DNA: TGTGCCAGCTCACCACAGACAGAGTACAATGAGCAGCTCTTC.